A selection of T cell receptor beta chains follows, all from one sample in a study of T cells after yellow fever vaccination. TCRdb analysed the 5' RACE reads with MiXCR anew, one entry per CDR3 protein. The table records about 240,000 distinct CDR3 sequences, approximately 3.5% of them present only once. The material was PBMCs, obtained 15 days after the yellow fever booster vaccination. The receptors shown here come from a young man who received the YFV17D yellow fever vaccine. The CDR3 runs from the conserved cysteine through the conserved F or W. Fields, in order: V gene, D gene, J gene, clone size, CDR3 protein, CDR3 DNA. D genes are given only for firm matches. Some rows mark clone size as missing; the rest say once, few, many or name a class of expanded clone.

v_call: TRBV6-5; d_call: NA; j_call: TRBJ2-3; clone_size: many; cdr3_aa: CASRTTSLTDTQYF; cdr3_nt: TGTGCCAGTAGGACGACAAGCCTCACAGATACGCAGTATTTT
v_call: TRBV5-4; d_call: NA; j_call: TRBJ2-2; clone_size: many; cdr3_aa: CASSEGYREIGELFF; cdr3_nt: TGTGCCAGCAGCGAGGGATACAGGGAGATCGGGGAGCTGTTTTTT
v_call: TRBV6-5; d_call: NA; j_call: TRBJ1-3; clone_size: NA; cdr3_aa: CASSRSRGPNTIYF; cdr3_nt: TGTGCCAGCTCTCGCTCCCGGGGGCCGAACACCATATATTTT
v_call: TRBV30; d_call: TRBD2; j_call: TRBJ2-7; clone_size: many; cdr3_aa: CAWSVKLGLAEYEQYF; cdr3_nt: TGTGCCTGGAGTGTTAAGTTGGGACTAGCGGAGTACGAGCAGTACTTC
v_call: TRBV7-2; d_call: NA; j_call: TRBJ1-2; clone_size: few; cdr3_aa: CASSLETLFGYTF; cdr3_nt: TGTGCCAGCAGCTTAGAAACACTATTTGGCTACACCTTC
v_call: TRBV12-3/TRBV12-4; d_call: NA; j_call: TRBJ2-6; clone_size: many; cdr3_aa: CASSRNRAPAANVLTF; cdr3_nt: TGTGCCAGCAGCCGGAACAGGGCCCCTGCGGCCAACGTCCTGACTTTC
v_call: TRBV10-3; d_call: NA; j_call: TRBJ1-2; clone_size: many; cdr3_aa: CAISESLGIGGYTF; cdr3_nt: TGTGCCATCAGTGAGTCGCTGGGTATCGGTGGCTACACCTTC
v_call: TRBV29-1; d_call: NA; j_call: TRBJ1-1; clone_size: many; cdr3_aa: CSVGLGNTEAFF; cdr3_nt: TGCAGCGTGGGCCTGGGGAACACTGAAGCTTTCTTT
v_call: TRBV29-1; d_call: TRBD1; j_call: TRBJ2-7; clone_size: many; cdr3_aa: CSVEDSEGQGASYEQYF; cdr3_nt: TGCAGCGTTGAAGATTCCGAGGGGCAGGGGGCATCCTACGAGCAGTACTTC
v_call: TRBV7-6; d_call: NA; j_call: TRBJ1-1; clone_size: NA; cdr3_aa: CASSPSRGGAFF; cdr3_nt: TGTGCCAGCAGCCCGTCGAGGGGCGGGGCTTTCTTT
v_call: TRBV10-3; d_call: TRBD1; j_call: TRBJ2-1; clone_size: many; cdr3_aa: CAISEPLGTGNNEQFF; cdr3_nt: TGTGCCATCAGTGAGCCCCTCGGGACAGGAAACAATGAGCAGTTCTTC
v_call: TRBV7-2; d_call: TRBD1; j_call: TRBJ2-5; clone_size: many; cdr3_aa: CASSTLDRAGTQYF; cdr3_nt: TGTGCCAGCAGCACCTTGGACAGGGCCGGGACCCAGTACTTC
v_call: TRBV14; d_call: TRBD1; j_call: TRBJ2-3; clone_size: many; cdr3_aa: CASSRTGGGRTDTQYF; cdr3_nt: TGTGCCAGCAGCCGAACAGGGGGTGGACGAACAGATACGCAGTATTTT
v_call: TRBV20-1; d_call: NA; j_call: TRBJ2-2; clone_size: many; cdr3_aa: CSAGGRITGELFF; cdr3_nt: TGCAGTGCTGGGGGACGGATCACCGGGGAGCTGTTTTTT
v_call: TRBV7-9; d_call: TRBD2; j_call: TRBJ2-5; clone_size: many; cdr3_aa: CASDRGGASETQYF; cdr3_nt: TGTGCCAGCGATCGCGGGGGGGCCTCGGAGACCCAGTACTTC
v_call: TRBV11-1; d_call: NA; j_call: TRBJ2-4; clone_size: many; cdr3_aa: CASSFGQRAAKNIQYF; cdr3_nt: TGTGCCAGCAGCTTTGGACAGCGGGCAGCCAAAAACATTCAGTACTTC
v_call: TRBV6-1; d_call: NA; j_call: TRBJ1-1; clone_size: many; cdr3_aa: CASREGGMNTEAFF; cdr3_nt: TGTGCCAGCAGGGAAGGGGGGATGAACACTGAAGCTTTCTTT
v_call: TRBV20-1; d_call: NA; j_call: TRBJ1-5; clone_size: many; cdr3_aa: CSANTGTQPQHF; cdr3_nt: TGCAGTGCCAACACTGGGACTCAGCCCCAGCATTTT
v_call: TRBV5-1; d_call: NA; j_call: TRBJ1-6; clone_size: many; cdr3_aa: CASSPRTAGNNSPLHF; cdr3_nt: TGCGCCAGCAGCCCCAGGACAGCCGGAAATAATTCACCCCTCCACTTT
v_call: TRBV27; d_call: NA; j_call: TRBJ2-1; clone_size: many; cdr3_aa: CASKGGVTYNEQFF; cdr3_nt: TGTGCCAGCAAGGGAGGAGTTACCTACAATGAGCAGTTCTTC
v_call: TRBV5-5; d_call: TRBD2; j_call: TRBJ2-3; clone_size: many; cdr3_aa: CASSRGTSGGADTQYF; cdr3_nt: TGTGCCAGCAGCAGGGGGACTAGCGGGGGGGCAGATACGCAGTATTTT
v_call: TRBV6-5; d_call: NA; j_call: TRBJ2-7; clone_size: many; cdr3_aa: CASSYFGGVEQYF; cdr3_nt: TGTGCCAGCAGTTATTTTGGGGGCGTCGAGCAGTACTTC
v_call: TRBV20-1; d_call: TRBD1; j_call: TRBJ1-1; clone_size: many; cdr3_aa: CSASDRGLETEAFF; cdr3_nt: TGCAGTGCTAGTGACAGGGGGCTTGAGACTGAAGCTTTCTTT
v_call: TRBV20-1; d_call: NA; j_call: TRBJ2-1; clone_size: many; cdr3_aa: CSARGAGKQFF; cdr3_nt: TGCAGTGCTAGGGGGGCCGGGAAGCAGTTCTTC
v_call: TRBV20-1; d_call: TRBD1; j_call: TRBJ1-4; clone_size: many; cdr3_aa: CSAKGAREKLFF; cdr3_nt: TGCAGTGCAAAGGGGGCTCGGGAAAAACTGTTTTTT
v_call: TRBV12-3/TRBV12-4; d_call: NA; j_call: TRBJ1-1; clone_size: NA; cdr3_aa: CASTTGTPRGHTEAFF; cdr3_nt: TGTGCCAGCACGACCGGGACACCCAGAGGGCACACTGAAGCTTTCTTT
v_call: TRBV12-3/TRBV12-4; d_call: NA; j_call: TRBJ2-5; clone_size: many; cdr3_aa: CASSWTIQGTQYF; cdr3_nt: TGTGCCAGCAGTTGGACTATTCAAGGGACCCAGTACTTC
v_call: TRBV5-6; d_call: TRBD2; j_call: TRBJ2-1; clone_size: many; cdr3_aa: CASSFVSGGYNEQFF; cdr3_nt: TGTGCCAGCAGCTTCGTTAGCGGGGGGTACAATGAGCAGTTCTTC
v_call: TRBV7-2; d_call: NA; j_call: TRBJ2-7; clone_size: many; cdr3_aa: CASSRQGRPYEQYF; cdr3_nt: TGTGCCAGCAGCAGGCAGGGACGGCCCTACGAGCAGTACTTC
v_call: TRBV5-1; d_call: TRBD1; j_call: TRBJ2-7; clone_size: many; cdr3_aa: CASSRTGVTNEQYF; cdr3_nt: TGCGCCAGCAGCCGGACAGGGGTTACAAACGAGCAGTACTTC
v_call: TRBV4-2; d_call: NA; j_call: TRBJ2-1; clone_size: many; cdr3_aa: CASSPFPRGHGNEQFF; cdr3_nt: TGTGCCAGCAGCCCATTCCCACGGGGGCACGGGAATGAGCAGTTCTTC
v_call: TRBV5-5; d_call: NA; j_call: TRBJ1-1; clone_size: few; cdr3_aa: CASSLLASLENTEAFF; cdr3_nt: TGTGCCAGCAGCTTGTTGGCCTCTCTAGAGAACACTGAAGCTTTCTTT
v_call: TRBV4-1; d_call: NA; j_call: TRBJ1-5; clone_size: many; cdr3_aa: CASSQVGLYGQPQHF; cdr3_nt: TGCGCCAGCAGCCAGGTGGGACTTTATGGACAGCCCCAGCATTTT
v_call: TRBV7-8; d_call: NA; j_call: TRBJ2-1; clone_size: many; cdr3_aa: CASSLRGGRPQDNEQFF; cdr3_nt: TGTGCCAGCAGCTTAAGGGGCGGGCGCCCCCAAGACAATGAGCAGTTCTTC
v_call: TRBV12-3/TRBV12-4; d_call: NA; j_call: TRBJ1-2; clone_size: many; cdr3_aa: CASSLGNGYTF; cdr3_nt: TGTGCCAGCAGTTTAGGGAATGGCTACACCTTC
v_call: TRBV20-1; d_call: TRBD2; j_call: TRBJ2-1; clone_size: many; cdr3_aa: CSANRGLANEQFF; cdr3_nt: TGCAGTGCTAACCGGGGACTAGCAAATGAGCAGTTCTTC
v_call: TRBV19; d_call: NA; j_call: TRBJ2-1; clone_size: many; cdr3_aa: CASKKGGSYNEQFF; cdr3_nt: TGTGCCAGCAAAAAGGGGGGGTCCTACAATGAGCAGTTCTTC
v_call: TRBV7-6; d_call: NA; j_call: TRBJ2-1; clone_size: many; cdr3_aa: CASSLAGQGNEQFF; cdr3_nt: TGTGCCAGCAGCTTAGCGGGGCAGGGGAATGAGCAGTTCTTC
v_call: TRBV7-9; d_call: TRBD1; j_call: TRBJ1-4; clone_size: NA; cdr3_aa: CASSRGQGDEKLFF; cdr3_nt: TGTGCCAGCAGCCGCGGACAGGGAGATGAAAAACTGTTTTTT